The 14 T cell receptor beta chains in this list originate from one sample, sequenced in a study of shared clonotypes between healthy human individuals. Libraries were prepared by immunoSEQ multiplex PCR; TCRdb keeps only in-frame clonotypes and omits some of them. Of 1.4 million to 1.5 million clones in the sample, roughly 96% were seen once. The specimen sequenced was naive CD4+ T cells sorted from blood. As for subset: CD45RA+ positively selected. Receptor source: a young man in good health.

CDR3 region: CASSPEGNSYEQYF. The CDR3 nucleotides read TGTGCCAGCTCACCGGAGGGGAACTCCTACGAGCAGTACTTC. This chain joins TRBV18 and TRBJ2-7; D possibly corresponds to TRBD2 (6 bases). Deletions cut 3 bases from V and 0 bases from J, with 9 bases between. In germline, CDR1 is KGHSH, CDR2 LQKENI. There are 14 residues in the CDR3.

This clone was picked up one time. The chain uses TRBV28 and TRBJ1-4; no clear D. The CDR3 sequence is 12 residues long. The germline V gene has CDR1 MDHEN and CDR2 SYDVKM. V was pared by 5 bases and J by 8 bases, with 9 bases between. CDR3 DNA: TGTGCCAGCAGTCAGTGGGAGGAAAAACTGTTTTTT. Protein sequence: CASSQWEEKLFF.

For the CDR3, the DNA is TGTGCCAGCAGCTTCCAGTGGGCGAATAGCAATCAGCCCCAGCATTTT. Residues: CASSFQWANSNQPQHF. The rearrangement uses TRBV7-8 and TRBJ1-5; D is unresolved. Germline assignment: CDR1 SGHVS and CDR2 FQNEAQ. The CDR3 is made up of 16 amino acids. Trimming removed 3 bases from V and 0 bases from J, with 12 bases in between.

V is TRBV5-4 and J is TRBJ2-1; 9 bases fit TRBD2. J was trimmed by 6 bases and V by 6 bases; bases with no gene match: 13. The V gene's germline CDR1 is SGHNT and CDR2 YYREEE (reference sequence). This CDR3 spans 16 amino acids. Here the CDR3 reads CASTSPGTSRTNEQFF. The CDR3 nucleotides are TGTGCCAGCACCTCGCCAGGGACTAGCAGAACCAATGAGCAGTTCTTC.

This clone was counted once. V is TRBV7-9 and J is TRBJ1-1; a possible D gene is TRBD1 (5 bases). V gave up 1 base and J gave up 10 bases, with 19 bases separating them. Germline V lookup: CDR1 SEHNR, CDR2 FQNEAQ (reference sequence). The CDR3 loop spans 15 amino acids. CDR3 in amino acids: CASSLGGPREWRAFF. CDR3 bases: TGTGCCAGCAGCTTAGGAGGGCCCAGGGAATGGAGAGCTTTCTTT.

The CDR3 DNA reads as TGTGCCAGCAGAAGGGGACATGAAGCTTTCTTT. Translation gives CASRRGHEAFF. The J gene is TRBJ1-1, the V gene TRBV6-5, with D perhaps matching TRBD1 (6 bases). CDR3 length: 11 residues. Germline V gene sequence: CDR1 MNHEY, CDR2 SVGAGI. Trimming stripped 6 bases from V and 7 bases from J, with 9 bases between.

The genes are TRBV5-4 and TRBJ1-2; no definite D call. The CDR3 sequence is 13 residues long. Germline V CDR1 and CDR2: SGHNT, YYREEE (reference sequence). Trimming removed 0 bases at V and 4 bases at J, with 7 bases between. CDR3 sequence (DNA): TGTGCCAGCAGCTTGGTAGGTAGCTATGGCTACACCTTC. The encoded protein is CASSLVGSYGYTF.

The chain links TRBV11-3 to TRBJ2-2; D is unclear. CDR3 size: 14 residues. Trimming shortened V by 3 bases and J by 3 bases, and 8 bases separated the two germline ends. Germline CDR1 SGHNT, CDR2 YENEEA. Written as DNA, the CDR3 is TGTGCCAGCAGCTTGAGCCGATACACCGGGGAGCTGTTTTTT. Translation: CASSLSRYTGELFF.

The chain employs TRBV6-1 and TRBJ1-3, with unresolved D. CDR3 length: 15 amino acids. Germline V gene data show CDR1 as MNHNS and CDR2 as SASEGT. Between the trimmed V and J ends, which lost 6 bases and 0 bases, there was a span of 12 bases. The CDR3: CASSQGWGSGNTIYF. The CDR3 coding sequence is TGTGCCAGCAGCCAAGGTTGGGGCTCTGGAAACACCATATATTTT.

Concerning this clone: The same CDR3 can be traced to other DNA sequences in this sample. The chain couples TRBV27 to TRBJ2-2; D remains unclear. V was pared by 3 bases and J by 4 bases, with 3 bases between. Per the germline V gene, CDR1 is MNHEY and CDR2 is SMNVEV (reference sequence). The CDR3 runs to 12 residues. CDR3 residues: CASSFRTGELFF. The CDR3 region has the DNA TGTGCCAGCAGTTTCCGCACCGGGGAGCTGTTTTTT.

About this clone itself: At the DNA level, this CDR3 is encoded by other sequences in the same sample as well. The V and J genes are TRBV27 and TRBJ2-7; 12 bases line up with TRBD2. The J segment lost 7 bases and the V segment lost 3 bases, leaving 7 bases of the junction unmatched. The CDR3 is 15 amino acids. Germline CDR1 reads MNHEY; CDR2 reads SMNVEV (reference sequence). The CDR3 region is CASSFLAGGPGEQYF. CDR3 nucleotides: TGTGCCAGCAGTTTTCTAGCGGGAGGGCCTGGGGAGCAGTACTTC.

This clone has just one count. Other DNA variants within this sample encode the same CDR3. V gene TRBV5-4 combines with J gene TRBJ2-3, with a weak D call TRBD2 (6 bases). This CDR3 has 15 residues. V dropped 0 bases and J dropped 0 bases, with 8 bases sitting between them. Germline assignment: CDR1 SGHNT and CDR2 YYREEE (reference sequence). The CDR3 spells CASSLGGTSTDTQYF. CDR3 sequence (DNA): TGTGCCAGCAGCTTGGGGGGGACTAGCACAGATACGCAGTATTTT.

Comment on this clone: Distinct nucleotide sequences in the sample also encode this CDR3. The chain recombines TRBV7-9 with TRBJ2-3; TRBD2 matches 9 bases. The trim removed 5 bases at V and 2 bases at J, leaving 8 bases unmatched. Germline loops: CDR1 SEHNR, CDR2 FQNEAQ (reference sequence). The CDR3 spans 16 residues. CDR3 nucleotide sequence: TGTGCCAGCAGCCTCCTGGGACTAGCTTCCACAGATACGCAGTATTTT. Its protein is CASSLLGLASTDTQYF.

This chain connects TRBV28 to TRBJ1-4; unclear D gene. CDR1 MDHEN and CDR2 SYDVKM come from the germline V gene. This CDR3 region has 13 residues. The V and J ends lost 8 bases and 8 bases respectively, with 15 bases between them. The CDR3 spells CASLPGPREKLFF. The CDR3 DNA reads TGTGCCAGCCTCCCCGGACCCCGAGAAAAACTGTTTTTT.